This passage covers 4 T cell receptor beta chains from one sample sequenced in a study of beta chain features in type 1 diabetes. Sequencing targeted expressed TCRB transcripts, as all isolated RNA had been reverse transcribed. Repertoires were generated with immunoSEQ multiplex PCR, while TCRdb's copy carries only in-frame clones and drops some. The table lists 130,000 or so clones, around 15% of them singletons. Their recognized antigens are unknown. Study-wide points: People with Type 1 diabetes carried modestly yet significantly shorter TCRB CDR3s in all four CD4+ subsets.

The sample comprised central memory CD4+ T cells from blood. All receptors come from a man aged 30-40 years with type 1 diabetes.

This clone showed up just a few times. The V call is TRBV7-2, the J call TRBJ2-3, with 10 bases matching TRBD2. Germline assignment: CDR1 SGHTA and CDR2 FQGNSA. The CDR3 length is 15 residues. The J segment lost 1 base and the V segment lost 5 bases, leaving 3 bases of the junction unmatched. This CDR3 is CASSVTSGGTDTQYF. The CDR3 nucleotides are TGTGCCAGCAGCGTCACTAGCGGGGGCACAGATACGCAGTATTTT. The variable domain in full, with the rest retrieved from reference TRBV7-2 and TRBJ2-3, is GAGVSQSPSNKVTEKGKDVELRCDPISGHTALYWYRQSLGQGLEFLIYFQGNSAPDKSGLPSDRFSAERTGGSVSTLTIQRTQQEDSAVYLCASSVTSGGTDTQYFGPGTRLTVL.

The chain is built from TRBV18 and TRBJ2-1; D is possibly TRBD1 (6 bases). Trimming cost V 2 bases and J 2 bases, with 10 bases left between them. This CDR3 has 15 residues. Germline V CDR1 and CDR2: KGHSH, LQKENI. CDR3 amino acids: CASSPWAGAYNEQFF. CDR3 in DNA: TGTGCCAGCTCACCATGGGCAGGGGCCTACAATGAGCAGTTCTTC.

This clone has a handful of counts. The chain combines TRBV15 with TRBJ2-3; no clear D. Trimming removed 8 bases at V and 2 bases at J, with 11 bases between. The CDR3 totals 13 residues. The V gene's germline CDR1 is LNHNV and CDR2 YYDKDF (reference sequence). CDR3 region: CATSRPPTDTQYF. Here the CDR3 DNA reads TGTGCCACCTCGCGTCCCCCCACAGATACGCAGTATTTT.

The chain couples TRBV9 to TRBJ1-3; possible D gene TRBD1, 5 bases. The CDR3 length is 16 residues. Trimming took 3 bases from V and 4 from J, leaving 17 bases between them. Germline assignment: CDR1 SGDLS and CDR2 YYNGEE. For the CDR3, the DNA is TGTGCCAGCAGCGGACGGACATCAGGGTTCGGAAACACCATATATTTT. Protein: CASSGRTSGFGNTIYF.